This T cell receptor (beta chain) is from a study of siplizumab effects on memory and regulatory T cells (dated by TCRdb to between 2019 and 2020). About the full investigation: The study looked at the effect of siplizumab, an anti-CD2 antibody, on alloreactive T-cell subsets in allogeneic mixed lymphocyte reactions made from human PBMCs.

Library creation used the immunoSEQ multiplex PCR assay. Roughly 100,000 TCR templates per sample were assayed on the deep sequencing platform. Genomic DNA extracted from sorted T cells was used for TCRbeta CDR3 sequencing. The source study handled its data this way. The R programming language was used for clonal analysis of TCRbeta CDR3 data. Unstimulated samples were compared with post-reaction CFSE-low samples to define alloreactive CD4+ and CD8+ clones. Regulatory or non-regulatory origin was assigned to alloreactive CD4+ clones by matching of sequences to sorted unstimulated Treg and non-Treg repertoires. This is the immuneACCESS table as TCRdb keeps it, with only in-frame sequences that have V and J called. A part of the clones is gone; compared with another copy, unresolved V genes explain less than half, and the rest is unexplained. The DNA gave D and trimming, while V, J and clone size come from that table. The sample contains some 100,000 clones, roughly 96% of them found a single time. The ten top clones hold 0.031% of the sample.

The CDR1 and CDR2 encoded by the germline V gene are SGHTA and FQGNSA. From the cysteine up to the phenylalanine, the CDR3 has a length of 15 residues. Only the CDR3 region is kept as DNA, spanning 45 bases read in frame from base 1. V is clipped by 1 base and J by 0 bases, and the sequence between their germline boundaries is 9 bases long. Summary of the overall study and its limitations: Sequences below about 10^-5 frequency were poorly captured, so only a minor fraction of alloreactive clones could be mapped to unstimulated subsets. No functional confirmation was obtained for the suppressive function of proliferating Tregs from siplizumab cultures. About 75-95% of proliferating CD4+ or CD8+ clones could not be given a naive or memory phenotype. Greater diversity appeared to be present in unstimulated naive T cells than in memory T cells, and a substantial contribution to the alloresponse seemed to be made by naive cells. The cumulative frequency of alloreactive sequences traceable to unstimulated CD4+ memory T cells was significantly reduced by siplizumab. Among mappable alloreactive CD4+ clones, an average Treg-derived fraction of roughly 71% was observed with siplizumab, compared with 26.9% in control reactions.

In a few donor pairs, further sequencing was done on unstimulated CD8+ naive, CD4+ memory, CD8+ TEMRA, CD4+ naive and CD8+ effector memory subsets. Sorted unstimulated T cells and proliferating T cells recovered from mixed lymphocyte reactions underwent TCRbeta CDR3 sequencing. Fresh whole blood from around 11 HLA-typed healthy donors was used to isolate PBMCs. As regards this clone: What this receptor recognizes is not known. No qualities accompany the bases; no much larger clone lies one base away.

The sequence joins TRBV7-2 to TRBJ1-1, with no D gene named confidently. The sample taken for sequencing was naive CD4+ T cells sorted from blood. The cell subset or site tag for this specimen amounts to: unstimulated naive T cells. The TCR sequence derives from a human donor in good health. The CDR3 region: CASSLGPLMNTEAFF. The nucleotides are TGTGCCAGCAGCTTAGGTCCGCTAATGAACACTGAAGCTTTCTTT.